This T cell receptor beta chain derives from a study of T-cell memory formation after mild COVID-19. Study-level findings and limits: Clones that shrank (day 15 to 85) were balanced CD4/CD8, whereas later expanders leaned CD4+.

Barcoded TCR alpha and TCR beta cDNA libraries with UMIs came from 5'RACE using constant-segment primers. TCRdb ran MiXCR on the 5' RACE reads and lists one entry per CDR3 protein. This table has about 340,000 distinct CDR3 sequences, under 25% appearing once. CDR3 length equals 14 residues. V was cut by 0 bases and J by 0 bases, with 7 bases left in between. CDR1 is SGHRS and CDR2 is YFSETQ in the germline V gene. This clonotype was detected many times. Its matching antigen is unknown. The chain has TRBV5-1 and TRBJ2-7; possible D gene TRBD2, 6 bases. The TCR sequence derives from a man aged 18 to 29 who had mild COVID-19 (a few samples of this study predate the infection). Cell type and time point are not known. The specimen sequenced was PBMCs or a T cell subset sorted from them (not recorded which). The DNA for the CDR3 is TGCGCCAGCAGCTTGGACGGGAGCTCCTACGAGCAGTACTTC. Its protein is CASSLDGSSYEQYF.